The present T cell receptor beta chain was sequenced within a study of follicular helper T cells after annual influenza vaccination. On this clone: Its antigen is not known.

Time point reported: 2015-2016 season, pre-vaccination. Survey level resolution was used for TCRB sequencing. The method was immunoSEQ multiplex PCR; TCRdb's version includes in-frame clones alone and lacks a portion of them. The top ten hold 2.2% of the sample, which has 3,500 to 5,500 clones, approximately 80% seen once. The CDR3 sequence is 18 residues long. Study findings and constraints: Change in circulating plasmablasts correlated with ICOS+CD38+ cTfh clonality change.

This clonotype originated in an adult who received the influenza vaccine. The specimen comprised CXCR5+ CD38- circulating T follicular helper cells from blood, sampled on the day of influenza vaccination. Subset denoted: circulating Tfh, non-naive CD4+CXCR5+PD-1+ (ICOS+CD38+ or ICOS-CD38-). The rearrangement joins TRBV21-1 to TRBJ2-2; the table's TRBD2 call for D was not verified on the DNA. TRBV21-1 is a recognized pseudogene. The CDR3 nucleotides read TGTGCCAGCAGCAAAGGTCCTCGGGACTCTCCGAACACCGGGGAGCTGTTTTTT. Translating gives CASSKGPRDSPNTGELFF.